The 24 T cell receptor beta chains reported below all come from one sample, sequenced in a study of shared clonotypes between healthy human individuals. Profiled with immunoSEQ multiplex PCR; TCRdb holds only in-frame clones, not every one. This table holds 2 million to 3 million clones, roughly nine tenths found once. The material sequenced was naive CD4+ T cells sorted from blood. The subset is: CD45RA+ positively selected. The receptors stem from a man aged 18 to 30 in good health.

The genes are TRBV10-3 and TRBJ2-7, with 8 bases aligning to TRBD1. The germline V gene has CDR1 ENHRY and CDR2 SYGVKD. V lost 9 bases and J lost 3; bases outside the gene matches: 7. This CDR3 spans 13 amino acids. The CDR3 DNA reads as TGTGCCATTAAAGACAGGGGCGACTACGAGCAGTACTTC. It is translated as CAIKDRGDYEQYF.

The chain is built from TRBV9 and TRBJ2-1, with D perhaps TRBD2 (6 bases). The CDR3 has 14 residues. From germline, CDR1 is SGDLS and CDR2 YYNGEE. Trimming stripped 7 bases from V and 5 bases from J, with 16 bases between. The CDR3 DNA is TGTGCCAGCGGAGCGGAGGGCCAAGACAATGAGCAGTTCTTC. This codes for CASGAEGQDNEQFF.

This clone was counted once. This chain links TRBV5-1 with TRBJ2-5, with 8 bases aligning to TRBD1. The CDR3 is made up of 15 amino acids. V gave up 6 bases and J gave up 5 bases; unmatched junction bases: 12. Germline lookup yields CDR1 SGHRS and CDR2 YFSETQ. The CDR3 DNA sequence: TGCGCCAGCATGGTTTCAGGGGGCAATGAGGAGACCCAGTACTTC. It encodes CASMVSGGNEETQYF.

The chain combines TRBV5-4 with TRBJ2-7, with TRBD1 matching 7 bases. The CDR3 totals 13 residues. V trimming: 4 bases; J trimming: 3 bases; junction bases outside the gene matches: 4. The germline CDR1 and CDR2 sequences are SGHNT and YYREEE (reference sequence). CDR3 residues: CASSQGQSYEQYF. The CDR3 DNA follows: TGTGCCAGCAGCCAGGGACAGAGCTACGAGCAGTACTTC.

The rearrangement uses TRBV28 and TRBJ1-2, with 7 bases matching TRBD1. Per germline, CDR1 MDHEN and CDR2 SYDVKM. The trim removed 2 bases at V and 5 bases at J, leaving 14 bases unmatched. The CDR3 length is 17 residues. The CDR3 bases are TGTGCCAGCAGTTTAGGAGGCCTGACAGGGAGGGGGTATGGCTACACCTTC. Protein: CASSLGGLTGRGYGYTF.

The chain is built from TRBV5-1 and TRBJ1-3; TRBD1 is a possible D gene (5 bases). V was cut by 4 bases and J by 2 bases, with 16 bases left in between. The germline V gene has CDR1 SGHRS and CDR2 YFSETQ. The CDR3 is 16 amino acids. The DNA for the CDR3 is TGCGCCAGCAGCCTGGGACCCCCCGCCACTGGAAACACCATATATTTT. The encoded protein is CASSLGPPATGNTIYF.

V and J are TRBV12-1 and TRBJ2-7; the table's D call, TRBD2, has no DNA check behind it. TRBV12-1 is a pseudogene. The CDR3 sequence is 16 residues long. CDR3 DNA sequence: TGTGCCAGCAGCTCATTCTCAGCGGGGCCCGCCTACGAGCAGTACTTC. It specifies CASSSFSAGPAYEQYF.

Comment on this clone: Germline is not matched at one junction end, which may reflect a read error. The chain employs TRBV6-5 and TRBJ2-1; the match to TRBD2 covers 8 bases. This CDR3 has 14 amino acids. Germline-derived CDR1 and CDR2 are MNHEY and SVGAGI. The CDR3 nucleotides read TGCGCTCCATCCCTTAGCGGGGCCTACAATGAGCAGTTCTTC. This codes for CAPSLSGAYNEQFF.

Comment on this clone: This specimen includes other DNA sequences encoding the same CDR3. This chain links TRBV5-1 with TRBJ2-1, with a possible D match to TRBD1 (5 bases). CDR3 length: 13 residues. V dropped 4 bases and J dropped 6 bases, with 11 bases sitting between them. Germline V gene sequence: CDR1 SGHRS, CDR2 YFSETQ. CDR3 loop: CASSPQGGNEQFF. Written as DNA, the CDR3 is TGCGCCAGCAGCCCTCAGGGTGGCAATGAGCAGTTCTTC.

This clone was counted once. The chain couples TRBV12-5 to TRBJ2-7, with D uncertain. This CDR3 is built from 16 residues. The germline V gene has CDR1 LGHNT and CDR2 FRNRAP. V was pared by 0 bases and J by 4 bases, with 16 bases between. The CDR3 protein is CASGLVVAWAPYEQYF. CDR3 nucleotide sequence: TGTGCTAGTGGTTTGGTAGTGGCGTGGGCCCCTTACGAGCAGTACTTC.

The genes are TRBV18 and TRBJ2-7; possibly TRBD1 for D (6 bases). The CDR3 extends over 14 amino acids. Germline CDR1 is KGHSH and CDR2 is LQKENI. V was clipped by 6 bases and J by 2 bases, with 14 bases between them. The CDR3 here is CASSDFTGTYEQYF. DNA of the CDR3: TGTGCCAGCTCGGATTTTACAGGGACCTACGAGCAGTACTTC. Together with reference TRBV18 and TRBJ2-7, the CDR3 gives the full variable domain: NAGVMQNPRHLVRRRGQEARLRCSPMKGHSHVYWYRQLPEEGLKFMVYLQKENIIDESGMPKERFSAEFPKEGPSILRIQQVVRGDSAAYFCASSDFTGTYEQYFGPGTRLTVT.

The rearrangement links TRBV6-5 to TRBJ2-2; 7 bases agree with TRBD1. Per the germline V gene, CDR1 is MNHEY and CDR2 is SVGAGI. The CDR3 is 13 residues long. Trimming at V came to 5 bases and at J to 5 bases, leaving 2 bases not matched to a gene. The CDR3 spells CASSTGATGELFF. CDR3 DNA: TGTGCCAGCAGTACAGGGGCGACCGGGGAGCTGTTTTTT.

The CDR3 loop is CASSVMGGSGHF. CDR3 DNA: TGTGCCAGCAGTGTAATGGGGGGCTCGGGACATTTT. The chain is built from TRBV2 and TRBJ1-5, with a possible D match to TRBD1 (6 bases). Looked up from germline, CDR1 is SNHLY and CDR2 is FYNNEI. Trimming took 4 bases from V and 16 from J, leaving 17 bases between them. This CDR3 comprises 12 residues.

The chain links TRBV29-1 to TRBJ2-6; the D gene is possibly TRBD1 (6 bases). Trimming pared 2 bases from V and 2 bases from J, leaving 13 bases between. Germline V gives CDR1 SQVTM, CDR2 ANQGSEA. This CDR3 comprises 16 residues. CDR3 protein: CSVEHQGPTGANVLTF. The CDR3 DNA reads TGCAGCGTTGAACACCAGGGGCCGACTGGGGCCAACGTCCTGACTTTC.

The chain recombines TRBV25-1 with TRBJ1-2, with D perhaps TRBD1 (6 bases). The CDR3 has 15 amino acids. V lost 3 bases to trimming and J lost 2 bases, with 13 bases between them. Germline V gene lookup returns CDR1 MGHDK and CDR2 SYGVNS. The CDR3 DNA sequence: TGTGCCAGCAGTGACGTACAGGGAACCAACTATGGCTACACCTTC. Its translation is CASSDVQGTNYGYTF.

The chain employs TRBV27 and TRBJ2-3; D gene ambiguous. V was trimmed by 1 base and J by 0 bases, leaving 8 bases between them. This CDR3 region has 15 residues. Germline CDR1 reads MNHEY; CDR2 reads SMNVEV (reference sequence). CDR3 sequence (DNA): TGTGCCAGCAGTTTATTCTATGTCAGCACAGATACGCAGTATTTT. Residues: CASSLFYVSTDTQYF.

The rearrangement joins TRBV13 to TRBJ2-1; the match to TRBD2 covers 9 bases. The junction had 23 bases not matched to a gene; V was cut back by 5 bases and J by 6 bases. Germline V gene data show CDR1 as PRHDT and CDR2 as FYEKMQ (reference sequence). The CDR3 length is 20 residues. The CDR3 DNA sequence: TGTGCCAGCAGCCGACTGCTAATTACCGGGACTAGCTTTAGCGGCAATGAGCAGTTCTTC. It yields the protein CASSRLLITGTSFSGNEQFF.

For this clone: Other DNA sequences in this sample translate to the same CDR3. The gene calls are TRBV12-5 and TRBJ1-3; D might be TRBD1 (6 bases). CDR1 and CDR2 (germline): LGHNT, FRNRAP. This CDR3 region has 14 residues. Deletions cut 2 bases from V and 2 bases from J, with 7 bases between. CDR3 amino acids: CASGLTGTGNTIYF. CDR3 sequence (DNA): TGTGCTAGTGGTTTGACAGGGACTGGAAACACCATATATTTT.

V usage is TRBV10-1 and J usage is TRBJ1-5; the D is unclear. Germline V gene data show CDR1 as WNHNN and CDR2 as SYGVQD (reference sequence). The CDR3 is 17 residues long. V was pared by 7 bases and J by 7 bases, with 26 bases between. The CDR3, as DNA: TGCGCCAGCAATCCCGCGGTGGGGAAAACAGTTCACCAGCCCCAGCATTTT. The encoded protein is CASNPAVGKTVHQPQHF.

V and J are TRBV6-5 and TRBJ2-2; D perhaps matches TRBD2 (5 bases). The CDR3 is made up of 12 amino acids. Trimming pared 11 bases from V and 1 base from J, leaving 8 bases between. Germline CDR1 and CDR2: MNHEY and SVGAGI. The CDR3 loop is CAVRGNTGELFF. The DNA of the CDR3 is TGTGCCGTCCGGGGGAACACCGGGGAGCTGTTTTTT.

This chain connects TRBV11-3 to TRBJ2-7; D is perhaps TRBD2 (6 bases). Looked up from germline, CDR1 is SGHNT and CDR2 is YENEEA. V lost 3 bases and J 2 bases, leaving 8 bases between the germline ends. The CDR3 has 13 amino acids. The CDR3 DNA reads as TGTGCCAGCAGCTTGGGACTTGCCTACGAGCAGTACTTC. It encodes CASSLGLAYEQYF.

The chain combines TRBV18 with TRBJ2-1, with 15 bases identical to TRBD2. Germline CDR1 and CDR2: KGHSH and LQKENI. There are 14 residues in the CDR3. V lost 5 bases and J lost 9; bases outside the gene matches: 2. CDR3 coding DNA: TGTGCCAGCTCAGGACTAGCGGGAGGGGCTGAGCAGTTCTTC. Encoded protein: CASSGLAGGAEQFF.

The J gene is TRBJ1-2, the V gene TRBV28; 7 bases match TRBD1. V was clipped by 2 bases and J by 6 bases; unmatched bases: 9. Germline V CDR1 and CDR2: MDHEN, SYDVKM. This CDR3 comprises 15 residues. The CDR3 DNA reads TGTGCCAGCAGTTTAATGGGACAGCTTGGAAATGGCTACACCTTC. It translates to CASSLMGQLGNGYTF.

This chain connects TRBV4-1 to TRBJ2-1, with a weak D call TRBD2 (6 bases). The germline V gene has CDR1 MGHRA and CDR2 YSYEKL. This CDR3 spans 14 amino acids. V was pared by 0 bases and J by 8 bases, with 11 bases between. CDR3 sequence reads: CASSQDGRDDEQFF. CDR3 in DNA: TGCGCCAGCAGCCAAGATGGGCGGGACGATGAGCAGTTCTTC.